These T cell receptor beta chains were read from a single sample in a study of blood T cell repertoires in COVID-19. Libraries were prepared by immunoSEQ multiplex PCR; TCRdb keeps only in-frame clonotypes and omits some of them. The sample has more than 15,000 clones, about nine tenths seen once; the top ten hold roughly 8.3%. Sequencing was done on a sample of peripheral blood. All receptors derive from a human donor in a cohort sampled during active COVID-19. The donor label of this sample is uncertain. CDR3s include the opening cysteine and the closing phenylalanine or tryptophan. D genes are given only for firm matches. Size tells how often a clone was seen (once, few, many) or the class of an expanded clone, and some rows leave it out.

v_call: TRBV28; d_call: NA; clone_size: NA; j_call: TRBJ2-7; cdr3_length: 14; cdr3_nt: TGTGCCAGCAGTTTGGGGACTCGGTCCTACGAGCAGTACTTC; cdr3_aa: CASSLGTRSYEQYF
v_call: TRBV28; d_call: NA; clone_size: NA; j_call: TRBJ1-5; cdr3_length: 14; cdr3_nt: TGTGCCAGCAGTTTAGACGGAGTAAATCAGCCCCAGCATTTT; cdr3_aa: CASSLDGVNQPQHF
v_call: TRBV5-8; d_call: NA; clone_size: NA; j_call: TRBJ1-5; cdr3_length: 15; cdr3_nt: TGTGCCAGCAGCCCAGGACAGTATAGCAATCAGCCCCAGCATTTT; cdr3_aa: CASSPGQYSNQPQHF
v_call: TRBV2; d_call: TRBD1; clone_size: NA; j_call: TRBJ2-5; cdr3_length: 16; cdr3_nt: TGTGCCAGCAGTTCCCCCGACAGGGGGCCCCAAGAGACCCAGTACTTC; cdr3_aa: CASSSPDRGPQETQYF
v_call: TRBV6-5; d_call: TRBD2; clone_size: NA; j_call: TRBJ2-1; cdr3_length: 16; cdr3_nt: TGTGCCAGCAGTTACTCGGGACTAGCGGGTTACAATGAGCAGTTCTTC; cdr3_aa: CASSYSGLAGYNEQFF
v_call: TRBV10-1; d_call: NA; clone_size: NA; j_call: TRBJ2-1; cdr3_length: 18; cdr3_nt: TGCGCCAGCAGTGAGTCAGACCGCGGGGTGCACTCCTACAATGAGCAGTTCTTC; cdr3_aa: CASSESDRGVHSYNEQFF
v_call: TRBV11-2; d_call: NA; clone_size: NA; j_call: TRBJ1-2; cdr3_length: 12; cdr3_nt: TGTGCCAGCAGCCCAGAGGGCTATGGCTACACCTTC; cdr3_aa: CASSPEGYGYTF
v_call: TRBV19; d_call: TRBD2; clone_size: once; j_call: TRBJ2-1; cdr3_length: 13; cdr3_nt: TGTGCCAGTAGTATATCCGGACTAGCGGAGCAGTTCTTC; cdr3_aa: CASSISGLAEQFF
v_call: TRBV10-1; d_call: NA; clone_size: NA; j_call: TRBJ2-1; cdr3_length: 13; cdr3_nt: TGCGCCAGCAGTGAAAGAAGGGGTAGGGAGCAGTTCTTC; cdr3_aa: CASSERRGREQFF
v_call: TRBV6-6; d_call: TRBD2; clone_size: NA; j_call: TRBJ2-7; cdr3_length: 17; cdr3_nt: TGTGCCAGCAGCCGACGAACTAGCGGGAGGATCTCCTACGAGCAGTACTTC; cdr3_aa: CASSRRTSGRISYEQYF
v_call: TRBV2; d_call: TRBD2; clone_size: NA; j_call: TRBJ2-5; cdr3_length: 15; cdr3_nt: TGTGCCAGCAGTGGGACTAGCGGGAGTGGAGAGACCCAGTACTTC; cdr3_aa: CASSGTSGSGETQYF
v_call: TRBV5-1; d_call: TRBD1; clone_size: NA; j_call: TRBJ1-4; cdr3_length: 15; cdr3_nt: TGCGCCAGCAGCTTAGAAGGCAGGGGGGAGGAAAAACTGTTTTTT; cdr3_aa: CASSLEGRGEEKLFF
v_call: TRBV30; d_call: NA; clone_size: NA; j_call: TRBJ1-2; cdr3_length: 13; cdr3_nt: TGTGCCTGTCAGTCAGAGGCCCTCTATGGCTACACCTTC; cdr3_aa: CACQSEALYGYTF
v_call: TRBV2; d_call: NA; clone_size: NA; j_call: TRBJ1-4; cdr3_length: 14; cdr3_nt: TGTGCCAGCCAGCCCAGCGGACCTAATGAAAAACTGTTTTTT; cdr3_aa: CASQPSGPNEKLFF
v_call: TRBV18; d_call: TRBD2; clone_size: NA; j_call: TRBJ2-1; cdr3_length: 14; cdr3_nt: TGTGCCAGCTCAAGATACGGGACTAGCATTGAGCAGTTCTTC; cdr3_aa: CASSRYGTSIEQFF
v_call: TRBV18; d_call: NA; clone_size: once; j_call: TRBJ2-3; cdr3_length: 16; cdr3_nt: TGTGCCAGCTCACCTTCGCAGGGGATCGGCACAGATACGCAGTATTTT; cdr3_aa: CASSPSQGIGTDTQYF
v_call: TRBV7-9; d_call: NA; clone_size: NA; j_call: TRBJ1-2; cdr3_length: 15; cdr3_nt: TGTGCCAGCAGCTTACAGGGAACTACCTCTATTGGCTACACCTTC; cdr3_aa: CASSLQGTTSIGYTF
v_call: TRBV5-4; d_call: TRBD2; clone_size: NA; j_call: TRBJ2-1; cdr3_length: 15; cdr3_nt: TGTGCCAGCAGCCGGACTAGCGGGAATTACAATGAGCAGTTCTTC; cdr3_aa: CASSRTSGNYNEQFF
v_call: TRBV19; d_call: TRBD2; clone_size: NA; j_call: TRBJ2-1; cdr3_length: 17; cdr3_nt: TGTGCCAGTAGTACCGGGCTAGCGGGAGGGCCCTACAATGAGCAGTTCTTC; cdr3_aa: CASSTGLAGGPYNEQFF
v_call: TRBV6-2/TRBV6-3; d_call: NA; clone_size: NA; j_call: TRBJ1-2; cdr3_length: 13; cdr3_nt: TGTGCCAGCAGCCCGACAGGCCCTAGAGGCTACACCTTC; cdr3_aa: CASSPTGPRGYTF
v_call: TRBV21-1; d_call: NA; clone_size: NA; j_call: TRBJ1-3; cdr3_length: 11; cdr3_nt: TGTGCCAGTATGAGGTGGAACACCATATATTTT; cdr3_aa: CASMRWNTIYF
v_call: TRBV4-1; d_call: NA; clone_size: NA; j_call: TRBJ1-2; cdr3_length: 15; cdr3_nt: TGCGCCAGCAGCCAAGACTCACAGGGCAACTATGGCTACACCTTC; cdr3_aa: CASSQDSQGNYGYTF
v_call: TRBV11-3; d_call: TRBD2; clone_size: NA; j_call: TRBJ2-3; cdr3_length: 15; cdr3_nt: TGTGCCAGCAGCGCCCGTACGGGAGGGCTGGATACGCAGTATTTT; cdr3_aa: CASSARTGGLDTQYF
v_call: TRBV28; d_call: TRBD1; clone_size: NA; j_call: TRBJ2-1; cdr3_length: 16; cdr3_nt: TGTGCCAGCAGTTTACCTGGGACAGGGGTTTACAATGAGCAGTTCTTC; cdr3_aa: CASSLPGTGVYNEQFF
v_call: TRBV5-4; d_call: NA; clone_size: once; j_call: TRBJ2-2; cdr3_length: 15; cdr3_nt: TGTGCCAGCAGCCCCGGACAGTTTTTCACCGGGGAGCTGTTTTTT; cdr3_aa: CASSPGQFFTGELFF
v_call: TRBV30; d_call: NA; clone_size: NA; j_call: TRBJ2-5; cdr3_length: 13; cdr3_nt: TGTGCCTGGAGTGGGGGGGGCCAAGGGACCCAGTACTTC; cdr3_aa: CAWSGGGQGTQYF
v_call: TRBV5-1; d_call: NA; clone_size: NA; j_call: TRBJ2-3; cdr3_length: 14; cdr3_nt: TGCGCCAGCAGCTTGTTGGGGCTCGGGGATACGCAGTATTTT; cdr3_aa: CASSLLGLGDTQYF
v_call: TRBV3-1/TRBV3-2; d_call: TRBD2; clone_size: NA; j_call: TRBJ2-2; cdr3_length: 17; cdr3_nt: TGTGCCAGCAGCCAAGTGAGACCTAGCGGGAGCACCGGGGAGCTGTTTTTT; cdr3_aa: CASSQVRPSGSTGELFF
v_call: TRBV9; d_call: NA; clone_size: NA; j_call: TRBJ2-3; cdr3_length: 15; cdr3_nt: TGTGCCAGCAGCGTAGGAGGGTATGCGACAGATACGCAGTATTTT; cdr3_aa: CASSVGGYATDTQYF
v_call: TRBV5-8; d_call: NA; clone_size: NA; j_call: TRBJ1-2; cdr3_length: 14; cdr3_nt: TGTGCCAGCAGCGCCCGCCAGGGTGGGTCGAGCTACACCTTC; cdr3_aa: CASSARQGGSSYTF
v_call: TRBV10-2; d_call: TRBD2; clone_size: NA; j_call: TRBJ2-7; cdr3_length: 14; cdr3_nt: TGCGCCAGCGCTACTAGCGGGAGTGGTTACGAGCAGTACTTC; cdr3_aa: CASATSGSGYEQYF
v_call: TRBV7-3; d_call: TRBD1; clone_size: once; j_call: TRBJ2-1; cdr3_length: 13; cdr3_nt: TGTGCCAGCAGCATTGGACAGGGTAATGAGCAGTTCTTC; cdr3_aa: CASSIGQGNEQFF
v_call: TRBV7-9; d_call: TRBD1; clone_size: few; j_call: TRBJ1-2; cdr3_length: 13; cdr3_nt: TGTGCCAGCAGCCCGGGACAGGCGCGTGGCTACACCTTC; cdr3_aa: CASSPGQARGYTF
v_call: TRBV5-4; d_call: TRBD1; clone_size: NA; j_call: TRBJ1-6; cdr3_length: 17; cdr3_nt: TGTGCCAGCAGCTTGGCTCTGGGACAGGGCGGCCAATCACCCCTCCACTTT; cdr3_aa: CASSLALGQGGQSPLHF
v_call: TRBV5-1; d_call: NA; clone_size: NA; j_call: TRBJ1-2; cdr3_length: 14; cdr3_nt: TGCGCCAGCAGCTTAGGCCCAGGGAACTATGGCTACACCTTC; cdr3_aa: CASSLGPGNYGYTF
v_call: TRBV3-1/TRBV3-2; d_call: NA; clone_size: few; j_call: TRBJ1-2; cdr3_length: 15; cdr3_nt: TGTGCCAGCAGCCCGCACGAGGTGGATAACTATGGCTACACCTTC; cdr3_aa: CASSPHEVDNYGYTF
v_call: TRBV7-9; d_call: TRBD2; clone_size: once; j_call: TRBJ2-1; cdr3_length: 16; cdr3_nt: TGTGCCAGCAGCTCCAATAGGGTAGCGGGGCACAATGAGCAGTTCTTC; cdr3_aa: CASSSNRVAGHNEQFF
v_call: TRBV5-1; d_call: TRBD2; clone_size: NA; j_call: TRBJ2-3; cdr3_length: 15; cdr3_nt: TGCGCCAGCAGCAGAACCAGCGGGAATACAGATACGCAGTATTTT; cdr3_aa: CASSRTSGNTDTQYF
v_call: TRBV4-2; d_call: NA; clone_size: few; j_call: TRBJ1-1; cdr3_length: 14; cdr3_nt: TGTGCCAGCAGCCCCCTCGGGGTTCGTGGTGAAGCTTTCTTT; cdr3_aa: CASSPLGVRGEAFF
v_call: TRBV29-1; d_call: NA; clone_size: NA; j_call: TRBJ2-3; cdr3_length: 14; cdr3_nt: TGCAGCGTTGAAGATCTAGGGGTGCGAGATACGCAGTATTTT; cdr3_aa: CSVEDLGVRDTQYF
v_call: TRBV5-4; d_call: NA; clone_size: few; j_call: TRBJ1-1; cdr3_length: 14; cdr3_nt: TGTGCCAGCAGCTATCAGGGCCGGGGGACTGAAGCTTTCTTT; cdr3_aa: CASSYQGRGTEAFF
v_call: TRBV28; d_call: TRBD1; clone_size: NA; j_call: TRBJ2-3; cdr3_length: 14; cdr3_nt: TGTGCCAGCAGTCCCCTACAGGGGGCGGATACGCAGTATTTT; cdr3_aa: CASSPLQGADTQYF
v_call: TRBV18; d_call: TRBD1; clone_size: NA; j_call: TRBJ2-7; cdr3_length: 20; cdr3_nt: TGTGCCAGCTCACCACGTGGTTTAGTCCGGGACAGCGGTTTTACCTACGAGCAGTACTTC; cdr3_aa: CASSPRGLVRDSGFTYEQYF
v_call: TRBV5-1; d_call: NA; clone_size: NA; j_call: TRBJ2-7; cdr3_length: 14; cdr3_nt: TGCGCCAGCAGCTTAAAACAGGGCGCCCACGAGCAGTACTTC; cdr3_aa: CASSLKQGAHEQYF
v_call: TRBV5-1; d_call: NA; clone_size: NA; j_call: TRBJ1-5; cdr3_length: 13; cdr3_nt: TGCGCCAGCAGCTTGGCCCCGAATCAGCCCCAGCATTTT; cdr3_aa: CASSLAPNQPQHF
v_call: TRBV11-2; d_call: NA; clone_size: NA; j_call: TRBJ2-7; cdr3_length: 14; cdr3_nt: TGTGCCAGCAGCGTAGGGCGGGGCTCCTACGAGCAGTACTTC; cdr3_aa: CASSVGRGSYEQYF
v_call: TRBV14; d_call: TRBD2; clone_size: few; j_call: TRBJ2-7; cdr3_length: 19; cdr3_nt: TGTGCCAGCAGCCCCTCTTGGGGGAGCGGGACGGGGAAGGGCTACGAGCAGTACTTC; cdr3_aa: CASSPSWGSGTGKGYEQYF
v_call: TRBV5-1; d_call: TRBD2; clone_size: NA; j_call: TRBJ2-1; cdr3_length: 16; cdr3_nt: TGCGCCAGCAGCTCCGGACTAGCGGACTCCTACAATGAGCAGTTCTTC; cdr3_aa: CASSSGLADSYNEQFF
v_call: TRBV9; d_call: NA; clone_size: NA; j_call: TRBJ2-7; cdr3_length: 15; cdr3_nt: TGTGCCAGCAGCCCGACAGGATATCCCCTACGGGAGCAGTACTTC; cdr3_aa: CASSPTGYPLREQYF
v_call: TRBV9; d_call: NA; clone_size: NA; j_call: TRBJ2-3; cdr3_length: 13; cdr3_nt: TGTGCCAGCAGCCCCAGTCCTACAGATACGCAGTATTTT; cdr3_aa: CASSPSPTDTQYF
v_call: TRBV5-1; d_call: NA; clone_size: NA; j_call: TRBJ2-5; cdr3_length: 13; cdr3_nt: TGCGCCAGCAGCATGGGACCCAGGGAGACCCAGTACTTC; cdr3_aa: CASSMGPRETQYF
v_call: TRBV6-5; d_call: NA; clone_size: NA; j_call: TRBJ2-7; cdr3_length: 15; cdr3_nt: TGTGCCAGCAGTTACGGGCAGGGGTTCTCCTACGAGCAGTACTTC; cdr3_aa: CASSYGQGFSYEQYF
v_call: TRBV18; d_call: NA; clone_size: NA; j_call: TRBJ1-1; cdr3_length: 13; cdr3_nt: TGTGCCAGCTCGTCAGACTGGAACACTGAAGCTTTCTTT; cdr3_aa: CASSSDWNTEAFF
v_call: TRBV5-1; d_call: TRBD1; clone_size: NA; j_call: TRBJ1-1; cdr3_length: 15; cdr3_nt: TGCGCCAGCAGCTTGGCTCCTAGGGGGCAGGGTGAAGCTTTCTTT; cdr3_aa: CASSLAPRGQGEAFF
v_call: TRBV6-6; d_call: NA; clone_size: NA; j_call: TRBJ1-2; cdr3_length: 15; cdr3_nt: TGTGCCAGCAGTTCGGCCCGGGGGGGGCTGAGCGGCTACACCTTC; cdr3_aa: CASSSARGGLSGYTF
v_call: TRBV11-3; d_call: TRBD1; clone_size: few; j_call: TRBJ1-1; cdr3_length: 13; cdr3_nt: TGTGCCAGCAGCTTAGCCAACAGGGGTGAAGCTTTCTTT; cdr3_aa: CASSLANRGEAFF